Below, 8 T cell receptor beta chains from the same sample are listed, as sequenced in a study of cytomegalovirus exposure and HLA in healthy donors (dated by TCRdb to 2016 to 2017). The library was built by means of the immunoSEQ multiplex PCR assay. The multiplex PCR relied on a mix of 60 forward primers for TCR Vbeta segments and 13 reverse primers for TCR Jbeta segments. As stored in TCRdb, this immuneACCESS dataset retains in-frame rearrangements with V and J assigned. A fraction of the clones does not appear; measured against another copy, unresolved V genes explain less than half of the discrepancy, and the remainder lacks a known reason. In this sample the table shows about 300,000 clones, around 86% of which occur a single time. Together, the top ten hold 3.5% to 4% of the sample. Material for sequencing was PBMCs. These receptors were taken from a man in his forties in good health and CMV-seropositive.

The chain is built from TRBV18 and TRBJ2-5; 7 nucleotides line up with TRBD1. Germline values: CDR1 KGHSH, CDR2 LQKENI. V lost 2 bases, J lost 4 bases, and 16 bases stayed unmatched. There are 18 residues in the CDR3. The chain's CDR3 is CASSPFGKGAGRGETQYF. The CDR3 DNA sequence: TGTGCCAGCTCACCATTCGGGAAGGGGGCAGGAAGGGGAGAGACCCAGTACTTC.

The CDR3 nucleotides read TGTGCCAGCAGTGGTAGACAGGCGGTTTTAAGTAAACTGTTTTTT. Translated: CASSGRQAVLSKLFF. V and J are TRBV2 and TRBJ1-4; weak D call: TRBD1 (6 bases). The germline V gene has CDR1 SNHLY and CDR2 FYNNEI. The CDR3 sequence is 15 residues long. V lost 4 bases, J lost 11 bases, and 20 bases lay in between. The variable domain in full, completed from reference TRBV2 and TRBJ1-4, reads EPEVTQTPSHQVTQMGQEVILRCVPISNHLYFYWYRQILGQKVEFLVSFYNNEISEKSEIFDDQFSVERPDGSNFTLKIRSTKLEDSAMYFCASSGRQAVLSKLFFGSGTQLSVL.

The rearrangement links TRBV30 to TRBJ1-2; D perhaps matches TRBD1 (6 bases). This CDR3 is 12 amino acids long. Trimming stripped 4 bases from V and 6 bases from J, with 12 bases between. The germline V gene has CDR1 GTSNPN and CDR2 SVGIG (reference sequence). The CDR3 loop is CAWTLTGDGYTF. The CDR3 DNA is TGTGCCTGGACTCTGACAGGAGATGGCTACACCTTC.

The chain recombines TRBV29-1 with TRBJ2-1; 10 positions agree with TRBD2. This CDR3 contains 16 residues. V was clipped by 5 bases and J by 4 bases; unmatched bases: 11. Germline V gene data show CDR1 as SQVTM and CDR2 as ANQGSEA. The CDR3 here is CSVWTSGAASYNEQFF. CDR3 nucleotide sequence: TGCAGCGTTTGGACTAGCGGAGCCGCATCTTACAATGAGCAGTTCTTC.

This chain connects TRBV5-6 to TRBJ1-5, with 10 bases fitting TRBD1. Germline CDR1 is SGHDT and CDR2 is YYEEEE. The CDR3 spans 13 residues. Trimming cost V 4 bases and J 8 bases; bases outside gene matches: 3. Here the CDR3 reads CASSRQGAKPQHF. In DNA form, the CDR3 reads TGTGCCAGCAGCCGACAGGGGGCAAAGCCCCAGCATTTT.

This rearrangement joins TRBV28 to TRBJ1-5; D is perhaps TRBD1 (5 bases). V shed 2 bases and J shed 3 bases, with 17 bases lying between them. Germline CDR1 and CDR2: MDHEN and SYDVKM. The CDR3 contains 17 residues. DNA of the CDR3: TGTGCCAGCAGTTTAATAGGACATCTTGATTTCAATCAGCCCCAGCATTTT. Amino acids: CASSLIGHLDFNQPQHF.

V is TRBV29-1 and J is TRBJ2-7; D not certain. V lost 1 base to trimming and J lost 0 bases, with 10 bases between them. Germline CDR1 SQVTM, CDR2 ANQGSEA. This CDR3 has 14 amino acids. DNA for the CDR3: TGCAGCGTTGAAGGACACCCACCCTCCTACGAGCAGTACTTC. Translated, it gives CSVEGHPPSYEQYF.

The rearrangement uses TRBV30 and TRBJ2-7; 9 bases match TRBD2. The CDR3 consists of 14 residues. V lost 3 bases to trimming and J lost 0 bases; unmatched junction nucleotides: 3. The germline CDR1 and CDR2 sequences are GTSNPN and SVGIG (reference sequence). The CDR3 DNA reads as TGTGCCTGGAGGCTAGCGGGGTCCTCCTACGAGCAGTACTTC. It translates to CAWRLAGSSYEQYF.